Reported below is one T cell receptor beta chain. Original processing notes: From reference gene primer amplification, estimates of nucleated cell counts were derived. Here immunoSEQ multiplex PCR was the method, and the copy in TCRdb shows in-frame clones only, minus some. The DNA gave D and trimming, while V, J and clone size come from that table. Of around 300,000 clones in the sample, 89% were seen once. These data belong to a study of blood T cell repertoires in COVID-19. On the study more broadly: Samples representing acute and convalescent COVID-19 were sourced from the United States, Italy and Spain. Nucleic acid was either cDNA or gDNA, and it came from T cells, B-cell-depleted T cells, or PBMCs.

Germline CDR1 is SGHNT and CDR2 is YYREEE (reference sequence). Trimming pared 4 bases from V and 3 bases from J, leaving 13 bases between. This CDR3 has 15 residues. V usage is TRBV5-4 and J usage is TRBJ1-4, with D possibly being TRBD1 (5 bases). The sequenced sample consisted of peripheral blood. The origin of this receptor is a woman between 40 and 55 years old who had recovered from COVID-19. The CDR3 nucleotides read TGTGCCAGCAGCCACCGGCAGGGCGCTAATGAAAAACTGTTTTTT. Translated, it gives CASSHRQGANEKLFF. Filled out from reference TRBV5-4 and TRBJ1-4, the complete variable domain reads ETGVTQSPTHLIKTRGQQVTLRCSSQSGHNTVSWYQQALGQGPQFIFQYYREEENGRGNFPPRFSGLQFPNYSSELNVNALELDDSALYLCASSHRQGANEKLFFGSGTQLSVL.